Below, 23 T cell receptor beta chains from the same sample are listed, as sequenced in a study of blood T cell repertoires in COVID-19. This table comes from immunoSEQ multiplex PCR, and its TCRdb copy is limited to in-frame clones, with some not included. Among some 350,000 clones, more than 70% were seen once, and the ten largest hold 2.5% to 3.5%. The sequenced material came from peripheral blood. These receptors came from a woman aged 30 to 39 with COVID-19, enrolled during active disease.

The rearrangement links TRBV11-3 to TRBJ1-4; D is possibly TRBD1 (6 bases). V shed 5 bases and J shed 3 bases, with 13 bases lying between them. Germline-derived CDR1 and CDR2 are SGHNT and YENEEA. The CDR3 contains 15 residues. CDR3: CASSVRGQPNEKLFF. CDR3 in DNA: TGTGCCAGCAGCGTTAGAGGACAGCCTAATGAAAAACTGTTTTTT.

The V call is TRBV5-3, the J call TRBJ2-1; 12 positions agree with TRBD1. TRBV5-3 carries the ORF label, with uncertain function. CDR3 size: 14 residues. V lost 4 bases to trimming and J lost 16 bases; unmatched junction nucleotides: 12. DNA for the CDR3: TGTGCCAGAAGCGACATAAAGGGGACAGGGGGCGAATTCTTC. Translating gives CARSDIKGTGGEFF.

The V and J genes are TRBV6-6 and TRBJ2-1; 8 positions agree with TRBD1. V was pared by 4 bases and J by 0 bases, with 2 bases of the junction left unmatched. CDR1 and CDR2 from the germline V gene are MNHNY and SVGAGI (reference sequence). The CDR3 spans 15 residues. CDR3 DNA sequence: TGTGCCAGCAGTTCCGGGACAGGCTCCTACAATGAGCAGTTCTTC. Translation gives CASSSGTGSYNEQFF.

The chain joins TRBV11-2 to TRBJ1-1; 7 nucleotides line up with TRBD1. V lost 5 bases, J lost 1 base, and 10 bases stayed unmatched. This CDR3 contains 16 residues. Per the germline V gene, CDR1 is SGHAT and CDR2 is FQNNGV. The CDR3 here is CASSGYRGQPNTEAFF. The CDR3 DNA is TGTGCCAGCAGCGGATACCGGGGACAGCCGAACACTGAAGCTTTCTTT.

V and J are TRBV6-5 and TRBJ1-2; 7 bases are a match to TRBD1. This CDR3 spans 13 amino acids. The V and J ends lost 5 bases and 4 bases, in that order; junction bases with no gene match: 4. CDR1 is MNHEY, CDR2 SVGAGI, per germline. CDR3 sequence: CASSTDRFYGYTF. DNA for the CDR3: TGTGCCAGCAGTACGGACAGGTTCTATGGCTACACCTTC.

The chain couples TRBV19 to TRBJ2-1, with D tentatively TRBD1 (6 bases). Between the trimmed V and J ends, which lost 5 bases and 1 base, there was a span of 12 bases. This CDR3 spans 15 amino acids. Germline V lookup: CDR1 LNHDA, CDR2 SQIVND (reference sequence). The chain's CDR3 is CASSLTGYSYNEQFF. In DNA, the CDR3 is TGTGCCAGTAGTCTCACAGGGTATTCCTACAATGAGCAGTTCTTC.

V usage is TRBV18 and J usage is TRBJ2-7; TRBD1 is a possible D gene (5 bases). The V gene lost 2 bases and the J gene lost 6 bases, with 14 bases spanning the gap. Germline lookup yields CDR1 KGHSH and CDR2 LQKENI. CDR3 length: 14 amino acids. DNA of the CDR3: TGTGCCAGCTCACCAGGCAGGGCGGACATCGAGCAGTACTTC. This codes for CASSPGRADIEQYF.

The chain uses TRBV6-5 and TRBJ1-2; a possible D gene is TRBD1 (5 bases). The CDR3 is 15 amino acids. V shed 7 bases and J shed 0 bases, with 15 bases lying between them. Germline V gene sequence: CDR1 MNHEY, CDR2 SVGAGI. DNA of the CDR3: TGTGCCAGCACGACCGGGGGGGTGTCTAACTATGGCTACACCTTC. Translation gives CASTTGGVSNYGYTF.

The chain recombines TRBV6-5 with TRBJ2-3, with D unresolved. Trimming took off 5 bases at V and 4 bases at J, with 16 bases between the two ends. CDR1 and CDR2 (germline): MNHEY, SVGAGI. The CDR3 sequence is 15 residues long. CDR3 DNA: TGTGCCAGCAGTCATCAGACTCCAATTCCAGATACGCAGTATTTT. The encoded protein is CASSHQTPIPDTQYF.

This chain uses TRBV28 with TRBJ1-4; TRBD1 agrees at 11 bases. Germline V gene data show CDR1 as MDHEN and CDR2 as SYDVKM. The CDR3 loop spans 16 amino acids. Losses at the gene ends were 3 bases for V and 7 bases for J; bases not matched to a gene: 7. In nucleotides, the CDR3 is TGTGCCAGCAGTTTGCCACGGACAGGGGGCAGTGAAAAACTGTTTTTT. Residues: CASSLPRTGGSEKLFF.

The DNA for the CDR3 is TGTGCCTGCCCACTAGCGGAGGATTCGCGTGAGCAGTTCTTC. It yields the protein CACPLAEDSREQFF. The gene calls are TRBV30 and TRBJ2-1, with TRBD2 matching over 8 bases. Losses at the gene ends were 6 bases for V and 9 bases for J; bases not matched to a gene: 13. Looked up from germline, CDR1 is GTSNPN and CDR2 is SVGIG (reference sequence). This CDR3 contains 14 residues.

The chain recombines TRBV7-9 with TRBJ1-1, with D perhaps TRBD1 (5 bases). CDR1 is SEHNR, CDR2 FQNEAQ, per germline (reference sequence). This CDR3 contains 14 residues. Trimming took 7 bases from V and 4 from J, leaving 16 bases between them. CDR3 DNA sequence: TGTGCCAGCATCCCGACCGGGACTAGCACTGAAGCTTTCTTT. It is translated as CASIPTGTSTEAFF.

The rearrangement uses TRBV27 and TRBJ2-1; D unresolved. This CDR3 is 12 amino acids long. The V and J ends lost 6 bases and 9 bases respectively, with 12 bases between them. Germline V lookup: CDR1 MNHEY, CDR2 SMNVEV (reference sequence). CDR3 DNA sequence: TGTGCCAGCAGCCCTAAAAAAATTGAGCAGTTCTTC. Protein: CASSPKKIEQFF.

The J gene is TRBJ1-5, the V gene TRBV27; no firm D call. Germline V lookup: CDR1 MNHEY, CDR2 SMNVEV (reference sequence). V gave up 6 bases and J gave up 0 bases, with 12 bases separating them. This CDR3 has 15 residues. The CDR3 DNA follows: TGTGCCAGCAGACGGGAAGGGTATAGCAATCAGCCCCAGCATTTT. This codes for CASRREGYSNQPQHF.

The V gene is TRBV4-3, the J gene TRBJ2-7, with 8 bases aligning to TRBD1. The CDR3 has 15 amino acids. Germline V lookup: CDR1 LGHNA, CDR2 YSLEER. Trimming took 2 bases from V and 4 from J; bases not matched to a gene: 7. The CDR3 DNA follows: TGCGCCAGCAGCCAACACAGGGGGGTGAAATACGAGCAGTACTTC. Protein product: CASSQHRGVKYEQYF.

V is TRBV28 and J is TRBJ2-5, with 9 bases identical to TRBD1. The CDR3 contains 14 residues. V gave up 4 bases and J gave up 3 bases; unmatched junction bases: 3. Germline V lookup: CDR1 MDHEN, CDR2 SYDVKM. The CDR3 sequence: CASSSGDREETQYF. Here the CDR3 DNA reads TGTGCCAGCAGTTCGGGGGACAGGGAAGAGACCCAGTACTTC.

This chain joins TRBV7-9 and TRBJ1-5, with 7 bases matching TRBD1. J was trimmed by 3 bases and V by 3 bases; bases with no gene match: 5. Germline V gene data show CDR1 as SEHNR and CDR2 as FQNEAQ (reference sequence). The CDR3 has 15 amino acids. The CDR3 here is CASSLAGQHNQPQHF. In nucleotides, the CDR3 is TGTGCCAGCAGCTTGGCGGGACAGCACAATCAGCCCCAGCATTTT. Looking up the rest from reference TRBV7-9 and TRBJ1-5 gives the full variable domain: DTGVSQNPRHKITKRGQNVTFRCDPISEHNRLYWYRQTLGQGPEFLTYFQNEAQLEKSRLLSDRFSAERPKGSFSTLEIQRTEQGDSAMYLCASSLAGQHNQPQHFGDGTRLSIL.

J is TRBJ2-3 and V is TRBV5-8, with D perhaps matching TRBD2 (6 bases). V was trimmed by 2 bases and J by 1 base, leaving 11 bases between them. The CDR3 contains 15 residues. Germline values: CDR1 SGHTS, CDR2 YDEGEE. Here the CDR3 reads CASSLSGVGTDTQYF. CDR3 in DNA: TGTGCCAGCAGCTTATCGGGAGTCGGCACAGATACGCAGTATTTT.

V and J are TRBV7-9 and TRBJ2-7; D is perhaps TRBD1 (5 bases). The ends were cut back, 5 bases at V and 0 bases at J, with 11 bases in the middle. Germline V gene data show CDR1 as SEHNR and CDR2 as FQNEAQ (reference sequence). The CDR3 totals 14 residues. The CDR3 nucleotides are TGTGCCAGCAGCGTAGACAGTTCCTCCTACGAGCAGTACTTC. It is translated as CASSVDSSSYEQYF.

This clone showed up just once. The same CDR3 can be traced to other DNA sequences in this sample. This chain links TRBV30 with TRBJ1-1; D is unresolved. Trimming shortened V by 3 bases and J by 6 bases, and 8 bases separated the two germline ends. The CDR3 length is 11 residues. CDR1 GTSNPN and CDR2 SVGIG come from the germline V gene (reference sequence). The CDR3 DNA reads as TGTGCCTGGAGCTTGGGAGCTGAAGCTTTCTTT. Its translation: CAWSLGAEAFF.

This rearrangement joins TRBV27 to TRBJ1-2; possibly TRBD1 for D (6 bases). The CDR3 extends over 13 amino acids. With 2 bases removed from V and 2 bases from J, the gap between germline ends came to 6 bases. The germline gives CDR1 MNHEY, CDR2 SMNVEV (reference sequence). Here the CDR3 DNA reads TGTGCCAGCAGTTTAGACAGGAACTATGGCTACACCTTC. Its protein product is CASSLDRNYGYTF.

CDR3 loop: CASSLSPQSGRVTQYF. DNA of the CDR3: TGTGCCAGCAGCTTATCCCCCCAGAGCGGGAGGGTTACGCAGTATTTT. This chain uses TRBV7-9 with TRBJ2-3; 10 nucleotides agree with TRBD2. J was trimmed by 8 bases and V by 2 bases; bases with no gene match: 10. The CDR3 is 16 amino acids. Germline lookup yields CDR1 SEHNR and CDR2 FQNEAQ (reference sequence).

The chain carries TRBV6-5 and TRBJ2-5, with 10 bases matching TRBD2. CDR1 is MNHEY, CDR2 SVGAGI, per germline. V was pared by 2 bases and J by 5 bases, with 5 bases of the junction left unmatched. The CDR3 has 15 amino acids. CDR3 in amino acids: CASSYRLAGGETQYF. The CDR3 DNA reads as TGTGCCAGCAGTTACAGACTAGCGGGTGGGGAGACCCAGTACTTC.